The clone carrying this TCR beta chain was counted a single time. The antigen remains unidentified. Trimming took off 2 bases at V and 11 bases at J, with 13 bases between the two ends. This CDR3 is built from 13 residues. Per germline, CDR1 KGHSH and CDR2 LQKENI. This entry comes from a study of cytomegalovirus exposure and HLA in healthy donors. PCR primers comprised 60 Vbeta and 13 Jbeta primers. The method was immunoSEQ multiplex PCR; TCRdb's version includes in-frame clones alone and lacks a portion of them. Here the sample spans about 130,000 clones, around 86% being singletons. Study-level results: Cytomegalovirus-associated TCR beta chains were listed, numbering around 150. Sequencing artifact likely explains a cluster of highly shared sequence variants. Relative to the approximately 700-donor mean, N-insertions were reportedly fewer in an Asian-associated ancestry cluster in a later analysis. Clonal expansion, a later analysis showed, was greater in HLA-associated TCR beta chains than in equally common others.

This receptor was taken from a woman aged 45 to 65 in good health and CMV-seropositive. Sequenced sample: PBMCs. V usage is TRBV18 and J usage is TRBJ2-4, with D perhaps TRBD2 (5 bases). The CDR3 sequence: CASSPAGREFQYF. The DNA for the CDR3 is TGTGCCAGCTCACCAGCGGGTAGGGAATTTCAGTACTTC.